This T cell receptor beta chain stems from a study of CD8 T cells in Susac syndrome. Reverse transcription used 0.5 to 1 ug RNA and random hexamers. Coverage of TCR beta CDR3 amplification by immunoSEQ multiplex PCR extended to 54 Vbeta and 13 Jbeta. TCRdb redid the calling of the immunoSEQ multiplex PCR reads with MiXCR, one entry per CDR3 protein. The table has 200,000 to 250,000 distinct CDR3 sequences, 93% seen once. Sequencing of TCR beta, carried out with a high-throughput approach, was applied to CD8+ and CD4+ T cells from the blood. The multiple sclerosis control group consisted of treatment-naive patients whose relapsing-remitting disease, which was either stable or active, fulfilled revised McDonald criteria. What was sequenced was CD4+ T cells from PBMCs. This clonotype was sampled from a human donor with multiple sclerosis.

CDR3 sequence reads: CSAGTGAHEQYF. The CDR3 DNA follows: TGCAGCGCCGGGACAGGGGCCCACGAGCAGTACTTC. V usage is TRBV29-1 and J usage is TRBJ2-7, with TRBD1 identical over 10 bases. Per germline, CDR1 SQVTM and CDR2 ANQGSEA. The CDR3 extends over 12 amino acids. With 7 bases clipped from V and 5 bases from J, the junction kept 5 bases outside the gene matches.